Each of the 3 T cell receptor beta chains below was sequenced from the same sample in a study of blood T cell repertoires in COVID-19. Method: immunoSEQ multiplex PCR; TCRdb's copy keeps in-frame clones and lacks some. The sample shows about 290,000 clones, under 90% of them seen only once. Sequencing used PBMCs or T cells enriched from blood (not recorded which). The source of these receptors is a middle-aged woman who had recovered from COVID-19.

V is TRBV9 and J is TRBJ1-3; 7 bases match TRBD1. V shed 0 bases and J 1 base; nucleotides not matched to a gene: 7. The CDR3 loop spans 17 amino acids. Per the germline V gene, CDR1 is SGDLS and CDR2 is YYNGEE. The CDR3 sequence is CASSVDLGRGSGNTIYF. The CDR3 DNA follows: TGTGCCAGCAGCGTAGATTTAGGCAGGGGGTCTGGAAACACCATATATTTT.

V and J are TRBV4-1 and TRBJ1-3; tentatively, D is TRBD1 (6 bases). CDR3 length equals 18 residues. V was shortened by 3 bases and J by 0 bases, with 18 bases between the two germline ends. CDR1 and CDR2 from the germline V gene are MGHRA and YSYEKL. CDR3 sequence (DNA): TGCGCCAGCAGCCATGAACGAGGACAGCCATTCTCTGGAAACACCATATATTTT. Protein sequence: CASSHERGQPFSGNTIYF.

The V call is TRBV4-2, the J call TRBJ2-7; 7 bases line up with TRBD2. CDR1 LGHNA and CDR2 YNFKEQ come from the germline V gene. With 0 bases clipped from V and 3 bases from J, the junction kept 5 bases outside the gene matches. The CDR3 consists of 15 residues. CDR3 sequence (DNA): TGTGCCAGCAGCCAAGATGGGGGGGACCTCTACGAGCAGTACTTC. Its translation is CASSQDGGDLYEQYF.